Following are 16 T cell receptor beta chains from one sample sequenced in a study of blood T cell repertoires in COVID-19. The assay was immunoSEQ multiplex PCR, and TCRdb's table has in-frame clones only and misses some. The sample consists of 120,000 to 150,000 clones, 85% of them appearing once. Sample: peripheral blood. These receptors were obtained from a human donor with acute or convalescent COVID-19. The donor label of this sample is uncertain.

The rearrangement joins TRBV28 to TRBJ1-1, with D unresolved. The germline V gene encodes CDR1 MDHEN and CDR2 SYDVKM. This CDR3 has 10 amino acids. V lost 11 bases, J lost 1 base, and 5 bases lay in between. CDR3 bases: TGTGCCTCGGGGAACACTGAAGCTTTCTTT. Translated, it gives CASGNTEAFF.

The chain recombines TRBV6-6 with TRBJ1-2; the D is unclear. The CDR3 runs 13 residues. CDR1 and CDR2 (germline): MNHNY, SVGAGI (reference sequence). Trimming took 4 bases from V and 8 from J, leaving 14 bases between them. The CDR3 loop reads CASSFGSPGGYTF. The CDR3 DNA reads as TGTGCCAGCAGTTTCGGATCTCCCGGGGGCTACACCTTC.

This clone has only a few counts. This rearrangement joins TRBV11-3 to TRBJ1-5; TRBD1 matches at 7 bases. Germline CDR1 is SGHNT and CDR2 is YENEEA. J was trimmed by 1 base and V by 0 bases; bases with no gene match: 9. This CDR3 contains 18 residues. In DNA form, the CDR3 reads TGTGCCAGCAGCTTAGAACAGAGGGGGCATTGGAGCAATCAGCCCCAGCATTTT. It translates to CASSLEQRGHWSNQPQHF.

V and J are TRBV6-5 and TRBJ1-1; D might be TRBD1 (5 bases). This CDR3 region has 13 residues. Trimming took 7 bases from V and 0 from J, leaving 9 bases between them. The germline V gene has CDR1 MNHEY and CDR2 SVGAGI. CDR3: CASMRQMNTEAFF. In DNA, the CDR3 is TGTGCCAGCATGAGACAGATGAACACTGAAGCTTTCTTT.

This chain links TRBV6-5 with TRBJ2-7; possible D gene TRBD2, 6 bases. In germline, CDR1 is MNHEY, CDR2 SVGAGI. Trimming cost V 3 bases and J 4 bases, with 16 bases left between them. The CDR3 consists of 15 residues. CDR3 sequence reads: CASSYAYGGEYEQYF. As DNA, the CDR3 is TGTGCCAGCAGTTATGCTTACGGGGGTGAATACGAGCAGTACTTC.

The V gene is TRBV10-3, the J gene TRBJ1-1; the D gene is possibly TRBD1 (5 bases). Germline V CDR1 and CDR2: ENHRY, SYGVKD. The germline V and J ends were trimmed by 6 bases and 1 base, with 12 bases remaining between them. This CDR3 comprises 14 residues. The CDR3 spells CAIRGKGSNTEAFF. The CDR3 nucleotides read TGTGCCATCAGGGGAAAGGGGTCGAACACTGAAGCTTTCTTT.

This chain connects TRBV4-3 to TRBJ2-1, with D perhaps matching TRBD1 (6 bases). The CDR3 has 17 residues. The germline V gene encodes CDR1 LGHNA and CDR2 YSLEER. Trimming removed 0 bases at V and 4 bases at J, with 16 bases between. The CDR3 sequence: CASSQEWTAATYNEQFF. The CDR3 DNA reads TGCGCCAGCAGCCAAGAGTGGACAGCAGCGACTTACAATGAGCAGTTCTTC.

This chain links TRBV11-1 with TRBJ2-3; 8 bases fit TRBD2. The CDR3 is made up of 15 amino acids. Germline V gene data show CDR1 as SGHAT and CDR2 as FQDESV (reference sequence). Trimming removed 0 bases from V and 1 base from J; junction bases left unmatched: 0. The CDR3 region is CASSLAGGGTDTQYF. CDR3 DNA sequence: TGTGCCAGCAGCTTAGCCGGGGGGGGCACAGATACGCAGTATTTT.

Comments on this clone: Other DNA sequences from this sample encode an identical CDR3 as well. The chain has TRBV5-1 and TRBJ1-1, with no clear D. The CDR3 spans 14 residues. The germline CDR1 and CDR2 sequences are SGHRS and YFSETQ. Deletions cut 1 base from V and 2 bases from J, with 9 bases between. For the CDR3, the DNA is TGCGCCAGCAGCTTGCTGGGCGCAAACACTGAAGCTTTCTTT. Translated, it gives CASSLLGANTEAFF.

The V call is TRBV5-6, the J call TRBJ2-5, with 7 bases lining up with TRBD2. Per the germline V gene, CDR1 is SGHDT and CDR2 is YYEEEE. The CDR3 is 15 amino acids. V lost 4 bases and J lost 4; bases outside the gene matches: 10. The CDR3 reads CASSPQYVAGETQYF. In DNA, the CDR3 is TGTGCCAGCAGCCCGCAGTACGTAGCGGGAGAGACCCAGTACTTC.

The V and J genes are TRBV7-9 and TRBJ1-1; 8 bases map to TRBD1. The CDR3 contains 16 residues. Germline V gene sequence: CDR1 SEHNR, CDR2 FQNEAQ (reference sequence). After removal of 4 bases from V and 5 bases from J, the junction contained 12 bases not matched to a gene. The CDR3 sequence is CASSSGTGYVRTEAFF. As DNA, the CDR3 is TGTGCCAGCAGCTCCGGGACAGGTTACGTACGGACTGAAGCTTTCTTT.

The genes are TRBV14 and TRBJ2-2, with D possibly matching TRBD1 (6 bases). The CDR3 is 17 amino acids. The ends were cut back, 0 bases at V and 1 base at J, with 12 bases in the middle. Germline V gene data show CDR1 as SGHDN and CDR2 as FVKESK. The CDR3 here is CASSQEKDSLNTGELFF. The DNA for the CDR3 is TGTGCCAGCAGCCAAGAAAAGGACAGTCTGAACACCGGGGAGCTGTTTTTT.

This rearrangement joins TRBV19 to TRBJ2-2, with 7 bases matching TRBD1. Trimming cost V 4 bases and J 1 base; bases outside gene matches: 3. The germline V gene has CDR1 LNHDA and CDR2 SQIVND (reference sequence). This CDR3 region has 15 residues. The CDR3 region is CASSNRGLNTGELFF. The CDR3 coding sequence is TGTGCCAGTAGTAACAGGGGCTTGAACACCGGGGAGCTGTTTTTT.

The V gene is TRBV10-3, the J gene TRBJ1-1; no definite D call. The V end was cut by 7 bases, the J end by 3 bases, with 12 bases between. Germline V gene data show CDR1 as ENHRY and CDR2 as SYGVKD. This CDR3 is 13 amino acids long. The DNA of the CDR3 is TGTGCCATCAAGGCCCAGGAGGACACTGAAGCTTTCTTT. Protein: CAIKAQEDTEAFF.

CDR3 coding DNA: TGCGCCAGCAGCTTATGGGACAGTCAAGAGACCCAGTACTTC. Protein product: CASSLWDSQETQYF. The J gene is TRBJ2-5, the V gene TRBV5-1; TRBD1 agrees at 7 bases. CDR1 is SGHRS and CDR2 is YFSETQ in the germline V gene. Trimming removed 2 bases from V and 2 bases from J; junction bases left unmatched: 3. The CDR3 length is 14 residues. Full variable domain (missing parts from reference TRBV5-1 and TRBJ2-5): KAGVTQTPRYLIKTRGQQVTLSCSPISGHRSVSWYQQTPGQGLQFLFEYFSETQRNKGNFPGRFSGRQFSNSRSEMNVSTLELGDSALYLCASSLWDSQETQYFGPGTRLLVL.

CDR3 in amino acids: CASSPGVGEAFF. The CDR3 DNA reads TGTGCCAGCAGTCCGGGGGTAGGGGAAGCTTTCTTT. The rearrangement joins TRBV28 to TRBJ1-1, with a tentative D call TRBD1 (5 bases). CDR3 length equals 12 residues. CDR1 and CDR2 from the germline V gene are MDHEN and SYDVKM. V was shortened by 5 bases and J by 8 bases, with 12 bases between the two germline ends. The full variable domain, with the rest looked up from reference TRBV28 and TRBJ1-1, is DVKVTQSSRYLVKRTGEKVFLECVQDMDHENMFWYRQDPGLGLRLIYFSYDVKMKEKGDIPEGYSVSREKKERFSLILESASTNQTSMYLCASSPGVGEAFFGQGTRLTVV.